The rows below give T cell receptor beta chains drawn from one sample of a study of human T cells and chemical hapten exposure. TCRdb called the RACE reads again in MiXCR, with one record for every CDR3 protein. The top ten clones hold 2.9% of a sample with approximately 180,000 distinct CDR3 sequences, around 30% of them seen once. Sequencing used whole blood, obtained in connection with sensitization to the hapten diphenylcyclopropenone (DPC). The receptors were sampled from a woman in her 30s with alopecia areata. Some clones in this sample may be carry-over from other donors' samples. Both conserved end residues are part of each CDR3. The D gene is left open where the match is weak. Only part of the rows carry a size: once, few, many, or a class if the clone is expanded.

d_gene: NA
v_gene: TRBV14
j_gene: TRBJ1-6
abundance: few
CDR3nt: TGTGCCAGCAGCCAAGAGTGGCAGGTCAGGAATAGATCACCCCTCCACTTT
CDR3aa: CASSQEWQVRNRSPLHF

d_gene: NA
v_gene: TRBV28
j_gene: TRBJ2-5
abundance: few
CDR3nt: TGTGCCAGCAGCCGACAGCTCCAAGAGACCCAGTACTTC
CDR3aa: CASSRQLQETQYF

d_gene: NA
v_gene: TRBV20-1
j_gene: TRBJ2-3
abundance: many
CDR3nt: TGCAGTGCTAGAGGCTCTGACGTTACGCAGTATTTT
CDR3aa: CSARGSDVTQYF

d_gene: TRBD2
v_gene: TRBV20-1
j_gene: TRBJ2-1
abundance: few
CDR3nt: TGCAGTGCTAGAGCGGGGGGTAGGAATGAGCAGTTCTTC
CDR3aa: CSARAGGRNEQFF

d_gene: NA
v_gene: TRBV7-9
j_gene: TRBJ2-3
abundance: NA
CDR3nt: TGTGCCAGCAGCTTACAGGGCCACACAGATACGCAGTATTTT
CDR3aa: CASSLQGHTDTQYF

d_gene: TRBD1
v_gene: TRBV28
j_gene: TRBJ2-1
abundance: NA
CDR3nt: TGTGCCAGCTCGTCAGGGACAGTTGTAAATGAGCAGTTCTTC
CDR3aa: CASSSGTVVNEQFF

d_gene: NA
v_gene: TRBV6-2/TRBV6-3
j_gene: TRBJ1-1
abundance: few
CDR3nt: TGTGCCAGCAGTTACTCAGGCCTGAACACTGAAGCTTTCTTT
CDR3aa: CASSYSGLNTEAFF

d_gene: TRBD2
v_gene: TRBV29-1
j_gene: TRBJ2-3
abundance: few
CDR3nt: TGCAGCGTTGCCCGGAGGCGGGGGGGCTCAGATACGCAGTATTTT
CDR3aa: CSVARRRGGSDTQYF

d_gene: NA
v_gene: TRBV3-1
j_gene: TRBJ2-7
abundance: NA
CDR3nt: TGTGCCAGCAGCCCGTCCGGCTACGAGCAGTACTTC
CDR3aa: CASSPSGYEQYF

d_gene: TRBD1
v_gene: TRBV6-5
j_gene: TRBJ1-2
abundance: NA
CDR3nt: TGTGCCAGCAGTTGGGACAGGGGAAACTATGGCTACACCTTC
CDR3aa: CASSWDRGNYGYTF

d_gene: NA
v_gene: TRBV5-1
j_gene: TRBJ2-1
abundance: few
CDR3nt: TGCGCCAGCAGCACCTCCAAAGTCGATGAGCAGTTCTTC
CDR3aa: CASSTSKVDEQFF

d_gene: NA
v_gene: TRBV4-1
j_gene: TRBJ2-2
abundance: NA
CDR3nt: TGCGCCAGCAGCCAAGGACCAACTACGAACACCGGGGAGCTGTTTTTT
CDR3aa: CASSQGPTTNTGELFF

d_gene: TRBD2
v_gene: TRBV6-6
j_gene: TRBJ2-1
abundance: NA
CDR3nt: TGTGCCAGCAGTTACTCCGGCCTAGCGGGTGGGGAGCAGTTCTTC
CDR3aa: CASSYSGLAGGEQFF

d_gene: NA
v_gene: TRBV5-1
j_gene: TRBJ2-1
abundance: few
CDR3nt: TGCGCCAGCAGCTTGGCCAAACCGCTCAATGAGCAGTTCTTC
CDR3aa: CASSLAKPLNEQFF

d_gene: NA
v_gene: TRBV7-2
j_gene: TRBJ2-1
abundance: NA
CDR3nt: TGTGCCAGCAGCGGCGGAGGCGTCAGAGTCAGGGACAATGAGCAGTTCTTC
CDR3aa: CASSGGGVRVRDNEQFF

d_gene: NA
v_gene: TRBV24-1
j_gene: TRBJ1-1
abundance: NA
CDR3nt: TGTGCCACCAGTGCGACGGGGAACACTGAAGCTTTCTTT
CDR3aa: CATSATGNTEAFF

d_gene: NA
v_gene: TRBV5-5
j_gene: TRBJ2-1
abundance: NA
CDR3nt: TGTGCCAGCAGCTTGCGCGGACAAAGCTCCTACAATGAGCAGTTCTTC
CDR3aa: CASSLRGQSSYNEQFF

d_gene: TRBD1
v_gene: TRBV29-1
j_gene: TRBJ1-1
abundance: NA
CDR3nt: TGCAGCGTTGAAACAGGGGTGAACACTGAAGCTTTCTTT
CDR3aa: CSVETGVNTEAFF

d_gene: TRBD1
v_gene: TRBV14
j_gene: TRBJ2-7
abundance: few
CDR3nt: TGTGCCAGCAGCCAGGAAAGGACAGGGTCGACCGAGCAGTACTTC
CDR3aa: CASSQERTGSTEQYF

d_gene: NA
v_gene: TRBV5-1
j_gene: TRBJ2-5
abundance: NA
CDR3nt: TGCGCCAGCAGCGGAGGCTATCAGACCCAGTACTTC
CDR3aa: CASSGGYQTQYF

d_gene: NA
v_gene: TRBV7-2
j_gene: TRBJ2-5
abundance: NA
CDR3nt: TGTGCCAGCAGCCTGCGGCTAGCGAAAGAGACCCAGTACTTC
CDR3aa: CASSLRLAKETQYF

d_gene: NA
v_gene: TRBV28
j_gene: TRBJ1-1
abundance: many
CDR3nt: TGTGCCAGCAGTTTAGAAGGGCAGGGTGCTTTCTTT
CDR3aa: CASSLEGQGAFF

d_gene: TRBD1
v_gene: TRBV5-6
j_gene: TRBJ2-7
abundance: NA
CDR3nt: TGTGCCAGCGGCCAACTACAGGGGAAGCAGTACTTC
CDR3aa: CASGQLQGKQYF

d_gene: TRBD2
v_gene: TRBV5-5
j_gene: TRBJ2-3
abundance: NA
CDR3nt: TGTGCCAGCAGTATGACGGGAGGCCAGTATTTT
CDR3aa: CASSMTGGQYF

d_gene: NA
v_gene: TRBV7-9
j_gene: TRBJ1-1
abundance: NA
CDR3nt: TGTGCCAGCAGCTTATTGACAGAGAACACTGAAGCTTTCTTT
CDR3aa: CASSLLTENTEAFF

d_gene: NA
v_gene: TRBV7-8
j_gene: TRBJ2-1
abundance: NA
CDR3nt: TGTGCCAGCAGCTCCGGTAACGGGCGCTCCTACAATGAGAAGTTCTTC
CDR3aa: CASSSGNGRSYNEKFF

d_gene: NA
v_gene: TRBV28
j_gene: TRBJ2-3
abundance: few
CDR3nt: TGTGCCAGCACCCCGGCGGGTTCTAGCACAGATACGCAGTATTTT
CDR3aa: CASTPAGSSTDTQYF

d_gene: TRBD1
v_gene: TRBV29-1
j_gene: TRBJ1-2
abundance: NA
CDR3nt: TGCAGCGTTATCGGACAGGGGCGGTATGGCTACACCTTC
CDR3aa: CSVIGQGRYGYTF

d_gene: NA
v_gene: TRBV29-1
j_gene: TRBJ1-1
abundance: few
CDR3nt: TGCAGCGTTGAAGTTGGCAGGTACGGGTCTGAAGCTTTCTTT
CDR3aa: CSVEVGRYGSEAFF

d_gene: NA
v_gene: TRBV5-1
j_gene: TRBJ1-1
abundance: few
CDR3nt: TGCGCCAGCAAGGAGGAACAGCACACTGAAGCTTTCTTT
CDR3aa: CASKEEQHTEAFF

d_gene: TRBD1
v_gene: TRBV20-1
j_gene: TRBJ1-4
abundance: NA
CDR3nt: TGCAGTGCTACCGGGACAGCTAATGAAAAACTGTTTTTT
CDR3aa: CSATGTANEKLFF

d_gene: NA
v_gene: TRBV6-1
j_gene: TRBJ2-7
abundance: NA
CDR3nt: TGTGCCAGCAGTGAAATTTGGCCATCGGGGGAGCAGTACTTC
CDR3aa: CASSEIWPSGEQYF

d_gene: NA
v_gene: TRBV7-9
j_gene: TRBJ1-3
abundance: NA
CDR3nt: TGTGCCAGCAGCTTAGGCTACTCTGGAAACACCATATATTTT
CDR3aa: CASSLGYSGNTIYF

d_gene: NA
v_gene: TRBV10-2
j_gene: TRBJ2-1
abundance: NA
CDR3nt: TGCACCAGCAGTGTAAGACCCGACAATGAGCAGTTCTTC
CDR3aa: CTSSVRPDNEQFF

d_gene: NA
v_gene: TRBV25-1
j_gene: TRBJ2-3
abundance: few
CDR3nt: TGTGCCACACATCGGGGGGATACGCAGTATTTT
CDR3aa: CATHRGDTQYF

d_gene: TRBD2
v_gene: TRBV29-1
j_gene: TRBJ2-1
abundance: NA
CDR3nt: TGCAGCGTTGAAGGGTGGGAGACTAGCGGGGGCTCCTACAATGAGCAGTTCTTC
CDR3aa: CSVEGWETSGGSYNEQFF

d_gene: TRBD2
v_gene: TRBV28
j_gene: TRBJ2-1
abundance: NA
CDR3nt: TGTGCCAGCAGTCCCTTAGCGGGAGGGCCGGATGAGCAGTTCTTC
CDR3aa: CASSPLAGGPDEQFF

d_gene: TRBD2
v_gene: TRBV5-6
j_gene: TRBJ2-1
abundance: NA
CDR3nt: TGTGCCAGCAGCTGGGGGGGGGACGCCTTGAATGAGCAGTTCTTC
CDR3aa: CASSWGGDALNEQFF

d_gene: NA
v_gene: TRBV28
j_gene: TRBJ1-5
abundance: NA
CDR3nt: TGTGCCAGCAATCCAGAGGATCAGCCCCAGCATTTT
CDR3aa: CASNPEDQPQHF

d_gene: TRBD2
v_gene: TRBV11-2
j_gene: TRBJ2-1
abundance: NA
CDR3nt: TGTGCCAGCAGCTCCTATAGCGGGGGGCAGTTCTTC
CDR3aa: CASSSYSGGQFF